The clone carrying this T cell receptor beta chain was observed a handful of times. Its cognate antigen is unknown. The CDR3 length is 16 residues. Trimming stripped 4 bases from V and 1 base from J, with 16 bases between. A single record per CDR3 protein comes from TCRdb applying MiXCR to the RT-PCR reads. This table has hundreds of thousands of distinct CDR3 sequences, 16% appearing once. The source of the sample is a study of response to subunit inactivated influenza vaccine. Study-level findings and limits: The study's authors posited that every seasonal influenza vaccination enlists few new T cells.

Material: CD4+ T cells sorted from PBMCs, obtained around 25 months after vaccination. V is TRBV12-3 or TRBV12-4 and J is TRBJ1-1; D is possibly TRBD1 (5 bases). The clonotype originates from a man aged 45-69 years who received an inactivated influenza vaccine. Here the CDR3 DNA reads TGTGCCAGCAGTTGGGGGGGTCGACGGAGGAACACTGAAGCTTTCTTT. Translating gives CASSWGGRRRNTEAFF.